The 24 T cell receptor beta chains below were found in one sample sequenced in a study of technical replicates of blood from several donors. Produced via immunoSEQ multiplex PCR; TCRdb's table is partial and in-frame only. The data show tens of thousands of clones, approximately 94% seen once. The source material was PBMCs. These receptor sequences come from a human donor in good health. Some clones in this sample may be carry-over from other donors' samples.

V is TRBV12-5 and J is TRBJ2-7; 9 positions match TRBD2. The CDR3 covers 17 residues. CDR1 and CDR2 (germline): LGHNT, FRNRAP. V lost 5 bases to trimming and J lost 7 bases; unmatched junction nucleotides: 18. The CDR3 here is CASGLYYGVAGVGEQYF. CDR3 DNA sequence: TGTGCTAGTGGTCTATATTACGGGGTAGCGGGAGTGGGGGAGCAGTACTTC. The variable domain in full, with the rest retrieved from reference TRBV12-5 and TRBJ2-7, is DARVTQTPRHKVTEMGQEVTMRCQPILGHNTVFWYRQTMMQGLELLAYFRNRAPLDDSGMPKDRFSAEMPDATLATLKIQPSEPRDSAVYFCASGLYYGVAGVGEQYFGPGTRLTVT.

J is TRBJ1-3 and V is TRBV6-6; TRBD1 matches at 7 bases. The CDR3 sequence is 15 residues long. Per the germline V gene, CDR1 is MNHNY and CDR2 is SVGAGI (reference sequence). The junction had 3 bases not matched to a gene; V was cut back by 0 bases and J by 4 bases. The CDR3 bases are TGTGCCAGCAGTTACTCGACAGGGAGAGGAAACACCATATATTTT. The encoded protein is CASSYSTGRGNTIYF.

The CDR3 region is CATSSPSSGNTIYF. Here the CDR3 DNA reads TGTGCCACCAGCAGTCCTTCGTCCGGAAACACCATATATTTT. The rearrangement links TRBV15 to TRBJ1-3; D unclear. V was pared by 3 bases and J by 4 bases, with 10 bases between. Per the germline V gene, CDR1 is LNHNV and CDR2 is YYDKDF (reference sequence). The CDR3 is made up of 14 amino acids.

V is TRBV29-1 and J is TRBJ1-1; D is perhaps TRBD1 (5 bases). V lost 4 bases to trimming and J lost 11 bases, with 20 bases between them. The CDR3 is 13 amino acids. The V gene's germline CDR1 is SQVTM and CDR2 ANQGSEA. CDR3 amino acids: CSVGEALKGEAFF. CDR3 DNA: TGCAGCGTTGGGGAGGCGTTGAAAGGGGAGGCTTTCTTT.

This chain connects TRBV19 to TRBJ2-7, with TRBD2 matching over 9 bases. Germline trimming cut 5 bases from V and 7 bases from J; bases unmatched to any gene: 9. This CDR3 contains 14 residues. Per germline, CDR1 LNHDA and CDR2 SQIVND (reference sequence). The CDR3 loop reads CASSLGLAGMEQYF. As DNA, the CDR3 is TGTGCCAGTAGTCTGGGACTAGCTGGAATGGAGCAGTACTTC.

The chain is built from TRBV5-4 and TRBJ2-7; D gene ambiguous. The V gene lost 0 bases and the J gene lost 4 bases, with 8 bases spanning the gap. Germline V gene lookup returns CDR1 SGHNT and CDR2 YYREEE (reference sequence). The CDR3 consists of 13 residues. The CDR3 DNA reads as TGTGCCAGCAGCTTGGTAGATTCGTACGAGCAGTACTTC. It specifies CASSLVDSYEQYF. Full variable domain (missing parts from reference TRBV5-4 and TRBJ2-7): ETGVTQSPTHLIKTRGQQVTLRCSSQSGHNTVSWYQQALGQGPQFIFQYYREEENGRGNFPPRFSGLQFPNYSSELNVNALELDDSALYLCASSLVDSYEQYFGPGTRLTVT.

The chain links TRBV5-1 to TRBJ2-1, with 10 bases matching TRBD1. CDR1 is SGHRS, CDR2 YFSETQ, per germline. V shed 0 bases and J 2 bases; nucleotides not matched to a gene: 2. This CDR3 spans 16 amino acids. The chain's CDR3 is CASSLGGTGAYNEQFF. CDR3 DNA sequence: TGCGCCAGCAGCTTGGGAGGGACAGGGGCCTACAATGAGCAGTTCTTC.

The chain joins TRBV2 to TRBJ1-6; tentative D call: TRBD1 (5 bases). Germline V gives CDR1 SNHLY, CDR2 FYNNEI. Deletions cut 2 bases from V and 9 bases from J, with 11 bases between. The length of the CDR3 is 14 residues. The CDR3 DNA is TGTGCCAGCAGTGAAAGGAGGGACGGTTCACCCCTCCACTTT. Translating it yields CASSERRDGSPLHF.

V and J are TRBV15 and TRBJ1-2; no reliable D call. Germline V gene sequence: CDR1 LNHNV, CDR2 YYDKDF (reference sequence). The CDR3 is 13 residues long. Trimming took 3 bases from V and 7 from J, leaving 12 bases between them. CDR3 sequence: CATSSGVPPGYTF. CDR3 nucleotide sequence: TGTGCCACCAGCAGCGGGGTCCCTCCTGGCTACACCTTC.

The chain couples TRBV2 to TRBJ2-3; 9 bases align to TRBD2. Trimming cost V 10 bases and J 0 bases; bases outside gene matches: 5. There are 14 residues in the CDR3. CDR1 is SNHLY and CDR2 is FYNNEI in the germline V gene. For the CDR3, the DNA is TGTGCCATTCTGGCGGGGGGGAGCACAGATACGCAGTATTTT. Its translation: CAILAGGSTDTQYF.

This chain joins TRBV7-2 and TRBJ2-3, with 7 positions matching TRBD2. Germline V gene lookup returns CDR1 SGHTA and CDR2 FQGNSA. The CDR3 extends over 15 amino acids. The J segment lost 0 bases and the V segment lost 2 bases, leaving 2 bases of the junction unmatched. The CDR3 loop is CASSLSGVSTDTQYF. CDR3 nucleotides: TGTGCCAGCAGCTTAAGCGGGGTTAGCACAGATACGCAGTATTTT.

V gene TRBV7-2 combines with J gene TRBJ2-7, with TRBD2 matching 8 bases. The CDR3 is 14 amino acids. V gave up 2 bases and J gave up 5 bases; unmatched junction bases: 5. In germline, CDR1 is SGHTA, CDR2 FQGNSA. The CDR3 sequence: CASSLMSGSDEQYF. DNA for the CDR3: TGTGCCAGCAGCTTAATGAGCGGGAGTGACGAGCAGTACTTC.

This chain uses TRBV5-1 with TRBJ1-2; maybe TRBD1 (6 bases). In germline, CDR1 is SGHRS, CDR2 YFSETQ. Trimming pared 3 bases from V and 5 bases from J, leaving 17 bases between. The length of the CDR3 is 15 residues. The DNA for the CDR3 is TGCGCCAGCAGCTCGACCCCCGGGACACAATATGGCTACACCTTC. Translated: CASSSTPGTQYGYTF.

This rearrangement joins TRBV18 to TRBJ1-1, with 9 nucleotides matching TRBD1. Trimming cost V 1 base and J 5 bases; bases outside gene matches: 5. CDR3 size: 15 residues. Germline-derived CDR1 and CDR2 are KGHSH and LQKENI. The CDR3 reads CASSPQQGAETEAFF. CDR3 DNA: TGTGCCAGCTCACCACAACAGGGGGCAGAGACTGAAGCTTTCTTT.

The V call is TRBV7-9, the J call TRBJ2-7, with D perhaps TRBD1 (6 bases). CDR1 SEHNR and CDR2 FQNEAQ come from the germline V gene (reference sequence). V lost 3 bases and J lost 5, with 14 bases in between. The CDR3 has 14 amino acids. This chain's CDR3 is CASSLGAGIHEQYF. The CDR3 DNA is TGTGCCAGCAGCTTGGGGGCAGGGATCCACGAGCAGTACTTC.

In DNA form, the CDR3 reads TGTGCCAGCAGCTTATTAGCGGGAGGGGGCGAGCAGTACTTC. Its protein product is CASSLLAGGGEQYF. This chain joins TRBV7-2 and TRBJ2-7; 11 bases align to TRBD2. The V segment lost 2 bases and the J segment 6 bases; nucleotides outside the gene matches: 3. The germline V gene encodes CDR1 SGHTA and CDR2 FQGNSA. This CDR3 region has 14 residues.

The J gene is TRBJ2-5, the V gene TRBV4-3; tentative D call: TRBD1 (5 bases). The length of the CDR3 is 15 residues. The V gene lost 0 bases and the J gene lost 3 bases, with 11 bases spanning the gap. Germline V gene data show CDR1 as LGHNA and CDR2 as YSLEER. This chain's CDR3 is CASSQDLGREETQYF. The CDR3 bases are TGCGCCAGCAGCCAAGATCTCGGCAGGGAAGAGACCCAGTACTTC.

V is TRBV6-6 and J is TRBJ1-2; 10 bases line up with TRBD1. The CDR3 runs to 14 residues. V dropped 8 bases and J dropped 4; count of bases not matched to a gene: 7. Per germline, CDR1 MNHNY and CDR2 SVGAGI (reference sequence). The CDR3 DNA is TGTGCCAGCGCAGCCGGGACAGGGGTCTATGGCTACACCTTC. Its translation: CASAAGTGVYGYTF.

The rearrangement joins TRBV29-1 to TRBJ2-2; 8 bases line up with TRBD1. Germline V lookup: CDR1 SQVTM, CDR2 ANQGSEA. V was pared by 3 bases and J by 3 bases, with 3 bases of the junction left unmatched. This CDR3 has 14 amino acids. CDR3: CSVDNRGDTGELFF. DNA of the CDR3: TGCAGCGTTGACAACAGGGGGGACACCGGGGAGCTGTTTTTT.

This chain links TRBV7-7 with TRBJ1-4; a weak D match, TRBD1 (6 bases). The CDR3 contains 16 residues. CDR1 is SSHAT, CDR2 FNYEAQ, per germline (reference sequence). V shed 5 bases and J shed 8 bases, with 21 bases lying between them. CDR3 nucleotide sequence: TGTGCCAGCAGCAATCAGGGGCAGGTCGGGGGGGAAAAACTGTTTTTT. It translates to CASSNQGQVGGEKLFF.

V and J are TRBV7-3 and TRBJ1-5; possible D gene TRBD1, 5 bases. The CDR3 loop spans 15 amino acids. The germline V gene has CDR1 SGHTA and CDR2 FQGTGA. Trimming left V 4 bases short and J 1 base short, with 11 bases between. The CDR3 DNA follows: TGTGCCAGCAGCTACCCGGGGGGGAGCAATCAGCCCCAGCATTTT. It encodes CASSYPGGSNQPQHF.

The CDR3 coding sequence is TGCAGCGTTGACCCTAGCGGGAGTAACACCGGGGAGCTGTTTTTT. This gives the protein CSVDPSGSNTGELFF. This chain joins TRBV29-1 and TRBJ2-2; 10 bases match TRBD2. This CDR3 is 15 amino acids long. V lost 3 bases and J lost 2; bases outside the gene matches: 3. The V gene's germline CDR1 is SQVTM and CDR2 ANQGSEA.

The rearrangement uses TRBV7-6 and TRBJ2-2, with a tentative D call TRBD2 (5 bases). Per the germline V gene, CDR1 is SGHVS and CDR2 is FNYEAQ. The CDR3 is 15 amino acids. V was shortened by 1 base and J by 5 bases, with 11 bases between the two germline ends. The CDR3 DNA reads TGTGCCAGCAGCTTAGAGCCTAGCCAAACCGGGGAGCTGTTTTTT. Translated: CASSLEPSQTGELFF.

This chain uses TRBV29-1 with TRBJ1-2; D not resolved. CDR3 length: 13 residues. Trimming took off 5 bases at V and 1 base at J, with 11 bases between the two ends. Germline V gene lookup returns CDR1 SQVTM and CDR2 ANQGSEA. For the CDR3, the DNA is TGCAGCGTTTATTTTGAGGATAACTATGGCTACACCTTC. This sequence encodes CSVYFEDNYGYTF. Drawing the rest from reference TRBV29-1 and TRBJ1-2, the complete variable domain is SAVISQKPSRDICQRGTSLTIQCQVDSQVTMMFWYRQQPGQSLTLIATANQGSEATYESGFVIDKFPISRPNLTFSTLTVSNMSPEDSSIYLCSVYFEDNYGYTFGSGTRLTVV.